This TCR beta chain was sequenced during a study of blood T cell repertoires in COVID-19. Profiled with immunoSEQ multiplex PCR; TCRdb holds only in-frame clones, not every one. The table records approximately 240,000 clones, more than 80% of them present only once. Germline values: CDR1 SNHLY, CDR2 FYNNEI. The ends were cut back, 6 bases at V and 4 bases at J, with 10 bases in the middle. The CDR3 loop spans 12 amino acids. The chain employs TRBV2 and TRBJ2-7; D ambiguous. Sequencing was performed on peripheral blood. This receptor was identified in a woman between 25 and 40 years old with COVID-19, enrolled during active disease. The CDR3 nucleotides read TGTGCCAGCAGCGAGGATCGTTACGAGCAGTACTTC. It translates to CASSEDRYEQYF.